Listed below are T cell receptor beta chains from one sample, sequenced in a study of human versus mouse CDR3 diversity and MHC coevolution. Only in-frame clones appear in the TCRdb table, and some are missing; sequencing was by immunoSEQ multiplex PCR. This table holds tens of thousands of clones, around 95% found once. Sequenced material: naive CD4+ T cells from blood. The receptors originated from a person aged 30-69 years in good health. The CDR3 runs from the conserved cysteine through the conserved F or W. A D gene is named only where the DNA matches it firmly. Clone size appears in some rows only: once, few, many, or a class for an expanded clone.

>-|TRBJ1-2|TRBV5-6|-
TGTGCCAGCAGCCTAGTCGGCGGAAATGGCTACACCTTC
CASSLVGGNGYTF
>-|TRBJ2-7|TRBV19|TRBD2
TGTGCCAGTATGTCCGGGGCGGGGGGTGCCTACGAGCAGTACTTC
CASMSGAGGAYEQYF
>-|TRBJ1-1|TRBV7-2|-
TGTGCCAGCAGCTTAGTATTGGGGGCGAACACTGAAGCTTTCTTT
CASSLVLGANTEAFF
>-|TRBJ2-3|TRBV2|-
TGTGCCAGCAGTGAAGTCTCCCAGGGCACGACGGATACGCAGTATTTT
CASSEVSQGTTDTQYF
>-|TRBJ1-1|TRBV7-3|-
TGTGCCAGCGGGGGAGGGGCGAACACTGAAGCTTTCTTT
CASGGGANTEAFF
>-|TRBJ1-5|TRBV6-5|TRBD1
TGTGCCAGCAGTTACTCCGGGACAGGGGATCGGCCCCAGCATTTT
CASSYSGTGDRPQHF
>-|TRBJ1-2|TRBV7-9|-
TGTGCCAGCGGTGGGGGGTTCTATGGCTACACCTTC
CASGGGFYGYTF
>-|TRBJ2-3|TRBV5-4|TRBD2
TGTGCCAGCAGCTTGGGTCCAGCGGGGGGGCTGACAGATACGCAGTATTTT
CASSLGPAGGLTDTQYF
>-|TRBJ2-7|TRBV6-5|TRBD1
TGTGCCAGCAGTTCGCCTCGGGACAGCTCCTACGAGCAGTACTTC
CASSSPRDSSYEQYF
>-|TRBJ1-2|TRBV27|TRBD1
TGTGCCAGCAGTTCAGGGACAGGGTCCTATGGCTACACCTTC
CASSSGTGSYGYTF
>-|TRBJ1-5|TRBV7-2|-
TGTGCCAGCAGCCCAGGGAGGGCAAGCAATCAGCCCCAGCATTTT
CASSPGRASNQPQHF
>-|TRBJ2-7|TRBV9|TRBD1
TGTGCCAGCAGCGTAGGGGAAGGGGGCTTCTACGAGCAGTACTTC
CASSVGEGGFYEQYF
>-|TRBJ2-5|TRBV5-6|-
TGTGCCAGCAGCTTGTCCCTCGGGACGGGGGAATGGGAGACCCAGTACTTC
CASSLSLGTGEWETQYF
>-|TRBJ1-5|TRBV6-1|TRBD1
TGTGCCAGCTTTGACAGGGGGAATCAGCCCCAGCATTTT
CASFDRGNQPQHF
>-|TRBJ1-5|TRBV30|TRBD1
TGTGCCTGGAGTCAGGGGGCTTTAGGTCAGCCCCAGCATTTT
CAWSQGALGQPQHF
>-|TRBJ2-5|TRBV10-3|-
TGTGCCATCCCCCCTGAAGAGACCCAGTACTTC
CAIPPEETQYF
>-|TRBJ2-7|TRBV5-4|TRBD2
TGTGCCAGCAGCGCTAGCGGGAGGGGTGCGGACGAGCAGTACTTC
CASSASGRGADEQYF
>-|TRBJ1-1|TRBV14|-
TGTGCCAGCAGCTCACAGGGTAACACTGAAGCTTTCTTT
CASSSQGNTEAFF
>-|TRBJ2-7|TRBV18|TRBD1
TGTGCCAGCTCACCACCGCCAGGGGGTTACGAGCAGTACTTC
CASSPPPGGYEQYF
>-|TRBJ2-1|TRBV5-4|TRBD1
TGTGCCAGCAGCCCTCGGACAGGCGGCAACAATGAGCAGTTCTTC
CASSPRTGGNNEQFF
>-|TRBJ2-7|TRBV5-1|TRBD1
TGCGCCAGCAGCCGGGACAGAGCCTACGAGCAGTACTTC
CASSRDRAYEQYF
>-|TRBJ1-1|TRBV18|-
TGTGCCAGCTCACCACCCGGACAGCCGAACACTGAAGCTTTCTTT
CASSPPGQPNTEAFF
>once|TRBJ2-2|TRBV10-3|TRBD1
TGTGCCATCAATCCCGGGACAGTATACACCGGGGAGCTGTTTTTT
CAINPGTVYTGELFF
>-|TRBJ2-7|TRBV11-3|-
TGTGCCAGCAGCTTAAATTCCTACGAGCAGTACTTC
CASSLNSYEQYF
>-|TRBJ1-1|TRBV9|TRBD1
TGTGCCAGCAGCGGGCCAGGGGGAAAAGCTTTCTTT
CASSGPGGKAFF
>once|TRBJ1-5|TRBV7-9|-
TGTGCCAGCAGCCCCAGGGAATATCAGCCCCAGCATTTT
CASSPREYQPQHF
>-|TRBJ1-1|TRBV5-1|-
TGCGCCAGCAGCTTGGGCCCGGCGGGGAACACTGAAGCTTTCTTT
CASSLGPAGNTEAFF
>-|TRBJ2-7|TRBV9|TRBD1
TGTGCCAGCAGCCCCTCCACGACAGGGGCCTACGAGCAGTACTTC
CASSPSTTGAYEQYF
>-|TRBJ2-7|TRBV2|TRBD1
TGTGCCAGCAGTGACCCCGCCGGGACAGGACCCTACGAGCAGTACTTC
CASSDPAGTGPYEQYF
>-|TRBJ2-2|TRBV18|-
TGTGCCAGCTCACCAGGGGGCCGCACCGGGGAGCTGTTTTTT
CASSPGGRTGELFF
>-|TRBJ2-7|TRBV27|-
TGTGCCAGCAGTCAGGGGTACGAGCAGTACTTC
CASSQGYEQYF
>-|TRBJ2-7|TRBV5-4|TRBD1
TGTGCCAGCAGCTTTTCGATTTACAGGGGGAAACTCTACGAGCAGTACTTC
CASSFSIYRGKLYEQYF
>-|TRBJ1-2|TRBV11-2|-
TGTGCCAGCAGCTTTGCCGGTGGCGGCGACTATGGCTACACCTTC
CASSFAGGGDYGYTF
>-|TRBJ1-5|TRBV5-6|-
TGTGCCAGCAGCTTGGTGGGCAGCCCGAATCAGCCCCAGCATTTT
CASSLVGSPNQPQHF